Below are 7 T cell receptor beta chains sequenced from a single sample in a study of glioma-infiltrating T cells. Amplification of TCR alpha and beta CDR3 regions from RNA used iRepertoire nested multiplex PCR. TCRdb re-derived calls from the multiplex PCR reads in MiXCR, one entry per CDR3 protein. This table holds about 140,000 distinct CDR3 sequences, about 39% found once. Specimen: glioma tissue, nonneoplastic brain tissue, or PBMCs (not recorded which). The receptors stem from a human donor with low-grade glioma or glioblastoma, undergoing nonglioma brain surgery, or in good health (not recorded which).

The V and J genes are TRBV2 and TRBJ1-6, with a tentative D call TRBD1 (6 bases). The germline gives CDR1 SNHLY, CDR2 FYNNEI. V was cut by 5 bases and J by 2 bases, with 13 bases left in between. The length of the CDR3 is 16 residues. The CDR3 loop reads CASSLYRDPYNSPLHF. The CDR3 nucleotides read TGTGCCAGCAGTCTTTACAGGGACCCCTATAATTCACCCCTCCACTTT.

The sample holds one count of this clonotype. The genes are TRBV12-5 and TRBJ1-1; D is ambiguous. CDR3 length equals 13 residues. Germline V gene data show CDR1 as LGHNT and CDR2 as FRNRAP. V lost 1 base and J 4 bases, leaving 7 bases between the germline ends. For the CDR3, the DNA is TGTGCTAGTGGTTTGGAGGAGGGCACTGAAGCTTTCTTT. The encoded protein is CASGLEEGTEAFF.

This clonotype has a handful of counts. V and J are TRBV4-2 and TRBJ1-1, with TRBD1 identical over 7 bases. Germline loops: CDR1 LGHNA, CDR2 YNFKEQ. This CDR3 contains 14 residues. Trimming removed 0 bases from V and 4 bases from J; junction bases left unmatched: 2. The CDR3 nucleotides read TGTGCCAGCAGCCAAGATAACAGGGGCACTGAAGCTTTCTTT. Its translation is CASSQDNRGTEAFF.

The CDR3 region has the DNA TGTGCCAGCAGTGAAACCCCCACCGACAGGGGAACCTACGAGCAGTACTTC. Amino acid sequence: CASSETPTDRGTYEQYF. This chain connects TRBV25-1 to TRBJ2-7, with 8 bases identical to TRBD1. After removal of 2 bases from V and 2 bases from J, the junction contained 11 bases not matched to a gene. Germline V gene lookup returns CDR1 MGHDK and CDR2 SYGVNS. The CDR3 consists of 17 residues.

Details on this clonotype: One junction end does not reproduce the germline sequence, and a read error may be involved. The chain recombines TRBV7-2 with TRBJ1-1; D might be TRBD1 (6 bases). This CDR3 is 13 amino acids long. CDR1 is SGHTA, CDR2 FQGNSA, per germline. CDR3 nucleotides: TGTGCCCGCAGCTTCTCGGACAGCCTTGAAGCTTTCTTT. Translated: CARSFSDSLEAFF.

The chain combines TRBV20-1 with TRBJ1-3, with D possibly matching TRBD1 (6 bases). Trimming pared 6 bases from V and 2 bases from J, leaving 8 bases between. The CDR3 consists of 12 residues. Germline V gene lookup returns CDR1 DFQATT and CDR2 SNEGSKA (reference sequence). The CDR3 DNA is TGCAGTGCCCAGGGGCCTGGAAACACCATATATTTT. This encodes CSAQGPGNTIYF.

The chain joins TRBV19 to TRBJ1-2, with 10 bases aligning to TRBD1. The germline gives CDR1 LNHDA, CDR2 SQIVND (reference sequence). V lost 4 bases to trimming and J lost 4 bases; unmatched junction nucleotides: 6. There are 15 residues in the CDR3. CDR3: CASSTWTGGAYGYTF. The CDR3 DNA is TGTGCCAGTAGTACGTGGACAGGGGGAGCCTATGGCTACACCTTC. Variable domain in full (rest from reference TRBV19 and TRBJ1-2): DGGITQSPKYLFRKEGQNVTLSCEQNLNHDAMYWYRQDPGQGLRLIYYSQIVNDFQKGDIAEGYSVSREKKESFPLTVTSAQKNPTAFYLCASSTWTGGAYGYTFGSGTRLTVV.